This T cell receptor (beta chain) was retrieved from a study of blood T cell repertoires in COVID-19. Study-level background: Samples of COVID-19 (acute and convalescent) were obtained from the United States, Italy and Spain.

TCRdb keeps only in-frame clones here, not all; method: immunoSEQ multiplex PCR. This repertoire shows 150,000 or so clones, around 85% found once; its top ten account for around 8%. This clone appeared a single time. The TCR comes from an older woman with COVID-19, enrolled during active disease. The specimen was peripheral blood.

The DNA of the CDR3 is TGCGCCAGCAGCCTAACGCACAGGGAAAACTATGGCTACACCTTC. This sequence encodes CASSLTHRENYGYTF. J is TRBJ1-2 and V is TRBV5-1; possibly TRBD1 for D (6 bases). The CDR3 contains 15 residues. Germline loops: CDR1 SGHRS, CDR2 YFSETQ. Trimming left V 4 bases short and J 2 bases short, with 15 bases between.